This T cell receptor beta chain was captured by sequencing in a study of tumor-infiltrating lymphocytes in primary liver carcinoma. The germline V gene encodes CDR1 SGHDN and CDR2 FVKESK. This CDR3 comprises 13 residues. In this sample, this clonotype turned up a few times. An end of the junction differs from the germline gene, which may be a read error. From approximately 530 ng of total RNA, TCR beta-specific cDNA was reverse-transcribed using a constant-region primer. Three nested multiplex PCR rounds, a slightly modified ARM-PCR, produced the libraries for TCR beta. Researchers ran the first two PCR rounds for about 11 cycles each with TRBV1-TRBV30 forward primers and a C-beta reverse primer. Each CDR3 protein is one row after TCRdb ran MiXCR on the multiplex PCR reads. Here the sample spans roughly 50,000 distinct CDR3 sequences, 70% to 75% being singletons. The tissue used was unsorted bulk material of 20-30 mg. RNA and DNA were co-extracted from it with the AllPrep DNA/RNA mini kit. Five discrete regions of every tumor underwent sampling.

The origin of this receptor is a man aged 35 to 55 with primary liver carcinoma and hepatitis B virus infection. The specimen sequenced was liver tumor tissue from sampling region 2. Stated subset: tumor region T2, inferior pole. V and J are TRBV14 and TRBJ2-7, with D tentatively TRBD2 (6 bases). CDR3 coding DNA: TGTGTCAGCAGGATGGGAGGACTCCTGGAACAGTACTTC. Its translation: CVSRMGGLLEQYF.